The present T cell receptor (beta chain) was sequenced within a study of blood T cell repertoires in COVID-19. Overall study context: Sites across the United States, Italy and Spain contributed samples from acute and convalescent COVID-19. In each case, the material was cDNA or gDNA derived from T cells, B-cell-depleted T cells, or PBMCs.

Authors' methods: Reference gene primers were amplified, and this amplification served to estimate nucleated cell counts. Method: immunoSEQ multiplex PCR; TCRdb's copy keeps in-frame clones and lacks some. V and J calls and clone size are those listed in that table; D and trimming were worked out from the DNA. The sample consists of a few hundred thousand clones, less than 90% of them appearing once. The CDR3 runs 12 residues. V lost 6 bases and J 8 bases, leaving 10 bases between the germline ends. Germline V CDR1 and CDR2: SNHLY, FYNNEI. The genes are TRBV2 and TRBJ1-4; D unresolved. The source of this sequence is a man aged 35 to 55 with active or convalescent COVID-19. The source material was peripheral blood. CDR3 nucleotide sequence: TGTGCCAGCAGACCAGCGGGAGAAAAACTGTTTTTT. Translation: CASRPAGEKLFF.